This TCR beta chain was retrieved from a study of T cell responses to AZD1222 COVID-19 vaccine. About the research overall: Second doses were pooled across both intervals (about 4 or about 12 weeks).

With respect to this clone: What it binds is not known.

Repertoires were generated with immunoSEQ multiplex PCR, while TCRdb's copy carries only in-frame clones and drops some. The table has 150,000 to 200,000 clones, 85% to 90% seen once. General study findings and limits: The CD4 TCRs associated with vaccination extended across spike and predominated at 160-218 and 743-854. Most donors were white British, females outnumbered males, and clonal diversity was possibly underestimated.

The specimen was peripheral blood, collected on day 0 of AZD1222 vaccination. The source is an adult in good health.

The CDR3 loop is CASSTAGYNSPLHF. DNA of the CDR3: TGTGCCAGTAGCACGGCAGGCTATAATTCACCCCTCCACTTT. The chain recombines TRBV19 with TRBJ1-6, with D unresolved. From germline, CDR1 is LNHDA and CDR2 SQIVND (reference sequence). Trimming took off 6 bases at V and 3 bases at J, with 9 bases between the two ends. The CDR3 is made up of 14 amino acids.